Each of the 22 T cell receptor beta chains below was sequenced from the same sample in a study of shared clonotypes between healthy human individuals. The repertoire was sequenced with immunoSEQ multiplex PCR; TCRdb's copy has only in-frame clones and lacks some. The sample yields 950,000 to 1,300,000 clones, more than 60% seen once. Material: memory CD4+ T cells sorted from blood. Subset here: CD45RA-negative fraction. The receptors come from a man between 18 and 35 years old in good health.

There are a few counts of this clone. The rearrangement links TRBV5-1 to TRBJ1-1; D gene ambiguous. In germline, CDR1 is SGHRS, CDR2 YFSETQ. This CDR3 region has 13 residues. V lost 0 bases to trimming and J lost 7 bases, with 10 bases between them. The CDR3 spells CASSLGDVGEAFF. In DNA, the CDR3 is TGCGCCAGCAGCTTGGGGGATGTAGGTGAAGCTTTCTTT.

This rearrangement joins TRBV5-4 to TRBJ1-3; TRBD1 agrees at 7 bases. J gave up 7 bases and V 4 bases, and 11 bases lay outside the gene matches. The CDR3 totals 15 residues. Germline CDR1 and CDR2: SGHNT and YYREEE (reference sequence). CDR3 DNA: TGTGCCAGCAGCCGCATTGGACAGGAGCTGAACACCATATATTTT. Protein sequence: CASSRIGQELNTIYF.

The J gene is TRBJ1-3, the V gene TRBV30, with TRBD1 matching 10 bases. Germline assignment: CDR1 GTSNPN and CDR2 SVGIG (reference sequence). This CDR3 is built from 17 residues. V was clipped by 0 bases and J by 2 bases; unmatched bases: 7. CDR3 in amino acids: CAWSVRGGTGAGNTIYF. The CDR3 DNA reads as TGTGCCTGGAGTGTACGGGGAGGGACAGGGGCTGGAAACACCATATATTTT.

This clone was counted a single time. V and J are TRBV2 and TRBJ2-3; tentatively, D is TRBD2 (6 bases). Deletions cut 6 bases from V and 7 bases from J, with 11 bases between. Germline V gene sequence: CDR1 SNHLY, CDR2 FYNNEI. The CDR3 has 12 residues. The CDR3 DNA sequence: TGTGCCAGCAGGGCACTAGCTTATACGCAGTATTTT. Amino acid sequence: CASRALAYTQYF.

This chain links TRBV7-6 with TRBJ1-3; 9 positions match TRBD1. Germline CDR1 and CDR2: SGHVS and FNYEAQ. The CDR3 contains 19 residues. The trim removed 0 bases at V and 1 base at J, leaving 10 bases unmatched. CDR3 protein: CASSLAGTGLTYSGNTIYF. CDR3 sequence (DNA): TGTGCCAGCAGCTTAGCCGGGACAGGGCTCACATATTCTGGAAACACCATATATTTT.

This chain connects TRBV29-1 to TRBJ2-5; 12 bases line up with TRBD2. The J call may be mistaken, given a closer DNA end match to TRBJ2-7. CDR1 SQVTM and CDR2 ANQGSEA come from the germline V gene. The length of the CDR3 is 14 residues. The CDR3 DNA follows: TGCAGCGTTGCTAGCGGGGGGGCATCCTACGAGCAGTACTTC. Amino acid sequence: CSVASGGASYEQYF.

The rearrangement uses TRBV11-2 and TRBJ2-5, with a possible D match to TRBD1 (5 bases). Germline CDR1 is SGHAT and CDR2 is FQNNGV. The CDR3 is 16 amino acids. The germline V and J ends were trimmed by 1 base and 1 base, with 13 bases remaining between them. CDR3 protein: CASSLGSGAGQETQYF. CDR3 nucleotides: TGTGCCAGCAGCTTAGGATCTGGGGCAGGCCAAGAGACCCAGTACTTC.

This rearrangement joins TRBV5-1 to TRBJ1-5; 10 bases agree with TRBD1. The CDR3 contains 15 residues. The germline CDR1 and CDR2 sequences are SGHRS and YFSETQ. The J segment lost 3 bases and the V segment lost 4 bases, leaving 4 bases of the junction unmatched. The CDR3 sequence: CASSGTGDPNQPQHF. CDR3 coding DNA: TGCGCCAGCAGCGGGACAGGGGACCCCAATCAGCCCCAGCATTTT.

The J gene is TRBJ2-3, the V gene TRBV5-1, with 9 bases identical to TRBD1. The CDR3 is 14 residues long. Germline CDR1 SGHRS, CDR2 YFSETQ. The J segment lost 3 bases and the V segment lost 4 bases, leaving 3 bases of the junction unmatched. CDR3 sequence (DNA): TGCGCCAGCAGCACAGGGGGCTTAACAGATACGCAGTATTTT. Residues: CASSTGGLTDTQYF. Combining the CDR3 with reference TRBV5-1 and TRBJ2-3 gives the whole variable domain KAGVTQTPRYLIKTRGQQVTLSCSPISGHRSVSWYQQTPGQGLQFLFEYFSETQRNKGNFPGRFSGRQFSNSRSEMNVSTLELGDSALYLCASSTGGLTDTQYFGPGTRLTVL.

Remarks on this clone: This CDR3 is also generated by other DNA sequences in the sample. This chain uses TRBV18 with TRBJ1-3; possible D gene TRBD1, 6 bases. CDR1 and CDR2 (germline): KGHSH, LQKENI. This CDR3 is built from 16 residues. V lost 2 bases to trimming and J lost 0 bases, with 11 bases between them. In DNA, the CDR3 is TGTGCCAGCTCACCAAGCCAGGGGAGCTCTGGAAACACCATATATTTT. Protein sequence: CASSPSQGSSGNTIYF.

The V and J genes are TRBV7-2 and TRBJ2-1; D gene ambiguous. Between the trimmed V and J ends, which lost 1 base and 10 bases, there was a span of 11 bases. The CDR3 is 13 amino acids. Germline V CDR1 and CDR2: SGHTA, FQGNSA. The CDR3 spells CASSLVRVNEQFF. CDR3 DNA sequence: TGTGCCAGCAGCTTAGTAAGAGTGAACGAGCAGTTCTTC.

J is TRBJ1-2 and V is TRBV11-2; maybe TRBD1 (5 bases). CDR1 and CDR2 from the germline V gene are SGHAT and FQNNGV. The CDR3 is made up of 16 amino acids. Trimming shortened V by 2 bases and J by 6 bases, and 19 bases separated the two germline ends. The CDR3 coding sequence is TGTGCCAGCAGCTTACAGGGTAGGGGCGGGATGGATGGCTACACCTTC. Its protein product is CASSLQGRGGMDGYTF. Supplemented by reference TRBV11-2 and TRBJ1-2, the full variable domain reads EAGVAQSPRYKIIEKRQSVAFWCNPISGHATLYWYQQILGQGPKLLIQFQNNGVVDDSQLPKDRFSAERLKGVDSTLKIQPAKLEDSAVYLCASSLQGRGGMDGYTFGSGTRLTVV.

The chain uses TRBV9 and TRBJ2-2; possible D gene TRBD2, 7 bases. The CDR3 loop spans 16 amino acids. The germline gives CDR1 SGDLS, CDR2 YYNGEE. Trimming cost V 6 bases and J 0 bases, with 15 bases left between them. CDR3 residues: CASTLAAGANTGELFF. CDR3 DNA sequence: TGTGCCAGCACCCTAGCGGCAGGGGCGAACACCGGGGAGCTGTTTTTT.

This chain links TRBV11-2 with TRBJ2-5; D is undetermined. The CDR3 is made up of 14 amino acids. Germline values: CDR1 SGHAT, CDR2 FQNNGV. Trimming took 0 bases from V and 5 from J, leaving 10 bases between them. The CDR3 sequence is CASSLDSVGETQYF. CDR3 nucleotides: TGTGCCAGCAGCTTAGATTCGGTGGGGGAGACCCAGTACTTC.

As concerns this clone: The sample has other DNA sequences that encode this CDR3 too. CDR3 residues: CASKAGVSTDTQYF. DNA for the CDR3: TGTGCCAGCAAAGCGGGGGTGAGCACAGATACGCAGTATTTT. The chain uses TRBV2 and TRBJ2-3; 8 bases fit TRBD2. The length of the CDR3 is 14 residues. J was trimmed by 0 bases and V by 7 bases; bases with no gene match: 3. Germline V gene data show CDR1 as SNHLY and CDR2 as FYNNEI.

This chain connects TRBV7-8 to TRBJ2-7; D perhaps matches TRBD1 (7 bases). CDR1 SGHVS and CDR2 FQNEAQ come from the germline V gene. Trimming took off 3 bases at V and 6 bases at J, with 18 bases between the two ends. CDR3 size: 15 residues. The CDR3 spells CASSFLNRGGGEQYF. The CDR3 DNA reads as TGTGCCAGCAGCTTCTTAAACAGGGGAGGAGGCGAGCAGTACTTC.

J is TRBJ2-7 and V is TRBV6-4, with TRBD1 matching 8 bases. V lost 7 bases, J lost 6 bases, and 17 bases stayed unmatched. CDR1 and CDR2 (germline): MRHNA, SNTAGT. This CDR3 region has 16 residues. CDR3 region: CASTPRSGGQVCEQYF. The CDR3 bases are TGTGCCAGCACCCCGAGGTCCGGGGGACAGGTGTGCGAGCAGTACTTC.

This clone was counted between two and nine times. The chain recombines TRBV6-5 with TRBJ2-5; D perhaps matches TRBD2 (6 bases). Per germline, CDR1 MNHEY and CDR2 SVGAGI. Trimming pared 5 bases from V and 1 base from J, leaving 11 bases between. The CDR3 covers 14 residues. The DNA for the CDR3 is TGTGCCAGCAGTCGAGGCGGGGTCCAAGAGACCCAGTACTTC. Its protein is CASSRGGVQETQYF.

The genes are TRBV4-3 and TRBJ2-1; 13 nucleotides match TRBD2. The ends lost 1 base at V and 15 bases at J; junction bases unmatched: 3. Germline CDR1 is LGHNA and CDR2 is YSLEER. The CDR3 runs to 13 residues. The CDR3 bases are TGCGCCAGCAGCCAAGCTACTAGCGGGAGGGTGTTCTTC. This encodes CASSQATSGRVFF.

This clone was counted many times. The CDR3 DNA reads as TGTGCCATCCAAGGGGGATTCGGGTGGAACACTGAAGCTTTCTTT. Translating gives CAIQGGFGWNTEAFF. The chain links TRBV6-1 to TRBJ1-1; D might be TRBD1 (6 bases). CDR3 size: 15 residues. The V end lost 10 bases, the J end lost 1 base, and 19 bases lay between the germline ends. Germline CDR1 MNHNS, CDR2 SASEGT.

This clone appeared a few times. The chain recombines TRBV10-3 with TRBJ1-2; unclear D gene. The germline CDR1 and CDR2 sequences are ENHRY and SYGVKD. CDR3 size: 11 residues. Between the trimmed V and J ends, which lost 2 bases and 8 bases, there was a span of 6 bases. The CDR3 here is CAISEGIGYTF. In nucleotides, the CDR3 is TGTGCCATCAGTGAGGGGATCGGCTACACCTTC.

V is TRBV6-1 and J is TRBJ2-3, with 8 bases identical to TRBD2. The V and J ends lost 3 bases and 4 bases, in that order; junction bases with no gene match: 12. Germline lookup yields CDR1 MNHNS and CDR2 SASEGT. This CDR3 spans 17 amino acids. Here the CDR3 reads CASSDGGGFSKADTQYF. CDR3 nucleotides: TGTGCCAGCAGTGACGGGGGGGGTTTTTCGAAGGCAGATACGCAGTATTTT.